Presented here are 10 T cell receptor beta chains from one specimen sequenced in a study of cytomegalovirus exposure and HLA in healthy donors. 13 Jbeta primers and 60 Vbeta primers were used for the PCR. The repertoire was sequenced with immunoSEQ multiplex PCR; TCRdb's copy has only in-frame clones and lacks some. The table has some 210,000 clones, 75% to 90% seen once. Input material: PBMCs. The receptors were gathered from a man younger than 40 in good health and CMV-seronegative.

This chain uses TRBV27 with TRBJ1-4; D unresolved. Germline CDR1 and CDR2: MNHEY and SMNVEV (reference sequence). The length of the CDR3 is 15 residues. Deletions cut 2 bases from V and 3 bases from J, with 10 bases between. CDR3 loop: CASSLRSRANEKLFF. The DNA of the CDR3 is TGTGCCAGCAGTTTACGGTCTCGGGCTAATGAAAAACTGTTTTTT.

This chain links TRBV4-2 with TRBJ2-7, with 11 bases identical to TRBD2. The CDR3 extends over 17 amino acids. Germline CDR1 and CDR2: LGHNA and YNFKEQ. The V gene end was trimmed by 1 base and the J gene end by 1 base; junction bases not matched to a gene: 6. The CDR3 DNA sequence: TGTGCCAGCAGCCAAGGATATAGCGGGAGGGCATCCTACGAGCAGTACTTC. It encodes CASSQGYSGRASYEQYF.

The chain couples TRBV28 to TRBJ1-5; D perhaps matches TRBD1 (6 bases). The CDR3 extends over 13 amino acids. Trimming removed 10 bases at V and 4 bases at J, with 14 bases between. CDR1 and CDR2 from the germline V gene are MDHEN and SYDVKM. CDR3 in amino acids: CATRRTANQPQHF. For the CDR3, the DNA is TGTGCCACCCGTCGGACAGCAAATCAGCCCCAGCATTTT.

The chain has TRBV7-9 and TRBJ1-1; 9 bases line up with TRBD1. Per the germline V gene, CDR1 is SEHNR and CDR2 is FQNEAQ (reference sequence). The V segment lost 1 base and the J segment 5 bases; nucleotides outside the gene matches: 8. The CDR3 is 16 residues long. The CDR3 DNA reads as TGTGCCAGCAGCTTAGACCTGGGACAGGGAGGTACTGAAGCTTTCTTT. This translates into CASSLDLGQGGTEAFF.

V is TRBV7-8 and J is TRBJ2-7; perhaps TRBD2 as D (6 bases). The CDR3 covers 17 residues. The V gene lost 0 bases and the J gene lost 3 bases, with 18 bases spanning the gap. Germline assignment: CDR1 SGHVS and CDR2 FQNEAQ. The CDR3 reads CASSLADYSTGFYEQYF. In DNA, the CDR3 is TGTGCCAGCAGCTTAGCGGACTATAGTACGGGATTCTACGAGCAGTACTTC.

The chain is built from TRBV5-6 and TRBJ2-7; TRBD1 matches 7 bases. The CDR3 has 14 amino acids. V lost 4 bases and J lost 2; bases outside the gene matches: 6. The germline gives CDR1 SGHDT, CDR2 YYEEEE. The CDR3 is CASSAAGTAYEQYF. The CDR3 DNA sequence: TGTGCCAGCAGCGCAGCCGGGACAGCCTACGAGCAGTACTTC.

This clone appeared a single time. The chain uses TRBV5-1 and TRBJ2-7; weak D call: TRBD1 (6 bases). V was trimmed by 7 bases and J by 0 bases, leaving 14 bases between them. This CDR3 is built from 14 residues. Germline V gene lookup returns CDR1 SGHRS and CDR2 YFSETQ. The CDR3 DNA follows: TGCGCCAGCGAGCCCACAGGGACCTCCTACGAGCAGTACTTC. Its protein is CASEPTGTSYEQYF.

The gene calls are TRBV5-1 and TRBJ2-5; 11 bases are a match to TRBD2. The J call may be wrong; the DNA end is better matched by TRBJ2-7. The CDR3 contains 14 residues. CDR1 and CDR2 (germline): SGHRS, YFSETQ. The CDR3 DNA reads TGCGCCAGCGCCAATAGCGGGAGGGTCTACGAGCAGTACTTC. It translates to CASANSGRVYEQYF.

The chain links TRBV18 to TRBJ2-7; D possibly corresponds to TRBD1 (6 bases). This CDR3 comprises 14 residues. Germline-derived CDR1 and CDR2 are KGHSH and LQKENI. Trimming pared 5 bases from V and 4 bases from J, leaving 15 bases between. The CDR3 DNA reads TGTGCCAGCTCATTATCAGGGGCATCGTACGAGCAGTACTTC. Translated, it gives CASSLSGASYEQYF.

The chain joins TRBV4-1 to TRBJ2-7; 8 bases align to TRBD2. Germline assignment: CDR1 MGHRA and CDR2 YSYEKL. The CDR3 has 15 amino acids. V dropped 0 bases and J dropped 7; count of bases not matched to a gene: 8. CDR3 DNA: TGCGCCAGCAGCCAAGAACTCGGGAGGGGAAGAGAGCAGTACTTC. The encoded protein is CASSQELGRGREQYF.